This T cell receptor (beta chain) derives from a study of blood T cell repertoires in COVID-19. Sequencing was performed with immunoSEQ multiplex PCR; in TCRdb, only in-frame clones are kept and a portion is missing. The sample shows roughly 340,000 clones, around 92% of them seen only once. The sequence came from a woman aged 25 to 39 with COVID-19, enrolled during active disease. Sequenced: peripheral blood.

Here the CDR3 reads CASTSNYEQYF. CDR3 nucleotides: TGCGCCAGCACTTCTAATTACGAGCAGTACTTC. V usage is TRBV5-1 and J usage is TRBJ2-7; D remains ambiguous. The CDR3 contains 11 residues. The V and J ends lost 6 bases and 4 bases respectively, with 8 bases between them. Germline lookup yields CDR1 SGHRS and CDR2 YFSETQ.